The next 19 T cell receptor beta chains were all read from a single sample in a study of blood T cells in healthy people across ages. Together with a sample-barcoded 5' primer, a J-beta primer mix was included in a second PCR lasting about 7 to 12 cycles. TCRdb used MiXCR to reprocess the 5' RACE reads, holding one entry per CDR3 protein. The sample consists of about 1 million distinct CDR3 sequences, under 45% of them appearing once. The sequenced sample consisted of blood. These receptors originate from a woman aged 60-70 years in good health.

Only a few counts were recorded for this clonotype. The V call is TRBV29-1, the J call TRBJ2-5, with 7 bases lining up with TRBD2. After removal of 8 bases from V and 4 bases from J, the junction contained 10 bases not matched to a gene. Germline V gives CDR1 SQVTM, CDR2 ANQGSEA. This CDR3 region has 13 residues. CDR3 protein: CSSTGGGGETQYF. In DNA form, the CDR3 reads TGCAGCTCGACGGGAGGTGGAGGAGAGACCCAGTACTTC.

The chain links TRBV20-1 to TRBJ2-5; D possibly matches TRBD1 or TRBD2 (6 bases each). The germline CDR1 and CDR2 sequences are DFQATT and SNEGSKA (reference sequence). This CDR3 spans 17 amino acids. V lost 0 bases, J lost 5 bases, and 22 bases lay in between. The CDR3 sequence: CSARDPNYVGGRETQYF. CDR3 DNA sequence: TGCAGTGCTAGAGATCCGAACTACGTGGGGGGCCGGGAGACCCAGTACTTC.

V is TRBV9 and J is TRBJ2-4; 7 bases line up with TRBD1. Germline V gene sequence: CDR1 SGDLS, CDR2 YYNGEE. The CDR3 is 15 amino acids. V was clipped by 0 bases and J by 13 bases; unmatched bases: 13. The CDR3 loop is CASSVELGQQEGQYF. In DNA form, the CDR3 reads TGTGCCAGCAGCGTAGAACTGGGACAGCAAGAAGGGCAGTACTTC.

This rearrangement joins TRBV29-1 to TRBJ2-1, with a tentative D call TRBD1 (6 bases). Germline assignment: CDR1 SQVTM and CDR2 ANQGSEA. The V and J ends lost 7 bases and 4 bases respectively, with 11 bases between them. The CDR3 covers 12 residues. The CDR3 here is CSGEGEYNEQFF. The CDR3 DNA sequence: TGCAGCGGTGAGGGGGAGTACAATGAGCAGTTCTTC.

This clonotype has just a few counts. The rearrangement links TRBV3-1 to TRBJ2-6, with D perhaps TRBD2 (6 bases). Germline V gene lookup returns CDR1 LGHDT and CDR2 YNNKEL (reference sequence). This CDR3 contains 19 residues. The germline V and J ends were trimmed by 0 bases and 0 bases, with 15 bases remaining between them. CDR3 DNA sequence: TGTGCCAGCAGCCAAGAGGGGGGTGGCGTCAGCTCTGGGGCCAACGTCCTGACTTTC. This encodes CASSQEGGGVSSGANVLTF. The whole variable domain, filled in from reference TRBV3-1 and TRBJ2-6, reads DTAVSQTPKYLVTQMGNDKSIKCEQNLGHDTMYWYKQDSKKFLKIMFSYNNKELIINETVPNRFSPKSPDKAHLNLHINSLELGDSAVYFCASSQEGGGVSSGANVLTFGAGSRLTVL.

The rearrangement joins TRBV10-3 to TRBJ1-1, with D possibly matching TRBD1 (6 bases). Germline CDR1 is ENHRY and CDR2 is SYGVKD. Deletions cut 11 bases from V and 3 bases from J, with 16 bases between. This CDR3 is 13 amino acids long. DNA for the CDR3: TGTGCCGTACGGGGGGCTTCAGACACTGAAGCTTTCTTT. This translates into CAVRGASDTEAFF.

As to this clonotype: This may be a read error, as it is one base from a much larger clone. V gene TRBV5-1 combines with J gene TRBJ2-1; 14 bases are shared with TRBD2. Germline V gene lookup returns CDR1 SGHRS and CDR2 YFSETQ. The CDR3 runs to 18 residues. The junction had 16 bases not matched to a gene; V was cut back by 4 bases and J by 10 bases. CDR3 residues: CASSKQGLAGALGYEQFF. The CDR3 nucleotides read TGCGCCAGCAGCAAACAGGGACTAGCGGGAGCTCTCGGCTACGAGCAGTTCTTC.

The V gene is TRBV29-1, the J gene TRBJ1-5; no firm D call. The V end was cut by 5 bases, the J end by 3 bases, with 8 bases between. The CDR3 consists of 12 residues. CDR1 and CDR2 from the germline V gene are SQVTM and ANQGSEA. Here the CDR3 reads CSVRVSNQPQHF. The CDR3 DNA is TGCAGCGTTAGGGTGTCCAATCAGCCCCAGCATTTT.

This clonotype was recorded a few times. This rearrangement joins TRBV4-2 to TRBJ1-1; 7 bases line up with TRBD1. This CDR3 region has 14 residues. Trimming removed 0 bases from V and 4 bases from J; junction bases left unmatched: 2. Germline V lookup: CDR1 LGHNA, CDR2 YNFKEQ. The CDR3 loop is CASSQDWTGTEAFF. The CDR3 DNA is TGTGCCAGCAGCCAAGACTGGACAGGCACTGAAGCTTTCTTT.

This clonotype came up a few times. The genes are TRBV6-5 and TRBJ2-1; D is unclear. The CDR3 loop spans 11 amino acids. Germline CDR1 MNHEY, CDR2 SVGAGI. Trimming stripped 8 bases from V and 11 bases from J, with 13 bases between. The CDR3 DNA reads TGTGCCAGCCGGTTCTACTTTCAGCAGTTCTTC. Translated: CASRFYFQQFF.

This clonotype was detected a few times. This rearrangement joins TRBV20-1 to TRBJ2-7; D possibly corresponds to TRBD2 (5 bases). Looked up from germline, CDR1 is DFQATT and CDR2 is SNEGSKA (reference sequence). The CDR3 spans 14 residues. The V end was cut by 3 bases, the J end by 7 bases, with 19 bases between. CDR3 region: CSASSRPGTEEQYF. The CDR3 nucleotides are TGCAGTGCTAGCTCTCGACCGGGAACGGAGGAGCAGTACTTC.

This clonotype showed up just a few times. CDR3 DNA sequence: TGCGCCAGCAGCCTGGGGGGACTAAGCGAAAAACTGTTTTTT. Its protein product is CASSLGGLSEKLFF. This chain links TRBV5-1 with TRBJ1-4; tentative D call: TRBD1 (5 bases). Germline V lookup: CDR1 SGHRS, CDR2 YFSETQ. The CDR3 totals 14 residues. Trimming shortened V by 4 bases and J by 8 bases, and 15 bases separated the two germline ends.

There are a few counts of this clonotype. This chain connects TRBV27 to TRBJ2-7; no clear D gene. The germline V and J ends were trimmed by 7 bases and 5 bases, with 21 bases remaining between them. The CDR3 extends over 15 amino acids. Germline V gene data show CDR1 as MNHEY and CDR2 as SMNVEV (reference sequence). DNA of the CDR3: TGTGCCAGCACCTGGGCGGCTGGCTTAACGGACGAGCAGTACTTC. Translating gives CASTWAAGLTDEQYF.

On this clonotype itself: At one end, the junction sequence differs from germline, possibly due to a read error. The gene calls are TRBV15 and TRBJ2-7; D unclear. CDR3 length: 13 amino acids. Per germline, CDR1 LNHNV and CDR2 YYDKDF (reference sequence). The CDR3 region has the DNA TGTGCCGCCAGCAGAGCTGGATACAATGAGCAGTACTTC. Protein: CAASRAGYNEQYF.

This clonotype was seen only once. The rearrangement uses TRBV5-1 and TRBJ2-2; 10 bases align to TRBD1. There are 14 residues in the CDR3. V dropped 4 bases and J dropped 6; count of bases not matched to a gene: 3. Germline V CDR1 and CDR2: SGHRS, YFSETQ. The DNA for the CDR3 is TGCGCCAGCAGCACAGGACAGGGGGCCGGGGAGCTGTTTTTT. This sequence encodes CASSTGQGAGELFF.

This chain links TRBV6-1 with TRBJ2-1; 11 nucleotides match TRBD2. CDR1 MNHNS and CDR2 SASEGT come from the germline V gene. Losses at the gene ends were 3 bases for V and 0 bases for J; bases not matched to a gene: 1. The CDR3 runs to 16 residues. The CDR3 DNA is TGTGCCAGCAGTGAGGGACTAGCGGTCTCCTACAATGAGCAGTTCTTC. It codes for CASSEGLAVSYNEQFF.

CDR3 in amino acids: CSASKGGGETQYF. The CDR3 DNA is TGCAGTGCTAGCAAGGGGGGGGGAGAGACCCAGTACTTC. V and J are TRBV20-1 and TRBJ2-5, with D possibly being TRBD2 (7 bases). The CDR3 is 13 residues long. The ends were cut back, 3 bases at V and 4 bases at J, with 12 bases in the middle. The germline V gene has CDR1 DFQATT and CDR2 SNEGSKA (reference sequence).

This clonotype has at least ten counts. The chain employs TRBV7-9 and TRBJ2-7; D gene ambiguous. Per germline, CDR1 SEHNR and CDR2 FQNEAQ (reference sequence). V lost 1 base and J lost 6, with 13 bases in between. This CDR3 has 14 amino acids. CDR3 sequence reads: CASSLGAAQSEQYF. CDR3 nucleotide sequence: TGTGCCAGCAGCTTAGGGGCCGCACAAAGCGAGCAGTACTTC.

This rearrangement joins TRBV29-1 to TRBJ2-2; D is ambiguous. Germline V lookup: CDR1 SQVTM, CDR2 ANQGSEA. CDR3 length: 14 amino acids. V lost 5 bases, J lost 0 bases, and 10 bases lay in between. The CDR3, as DNA: TGCAGCGTTCAGCAGGCTCCGAACACCGGGGAGCTGTTTTTT. As protein: CSVQQAPNTGELFF.